This passage covers 32 T cell receptor beta chains from one sample sequenced in a study of OX40 agonist ivuxolimab in advanced cancers. Repertoires were generated with immunoSEQ multiplex PCR, while TCRdb's copy carries only in-frame clones and drops some. This sample has about 44,000 clones, with around 93% found just once. The starting material was CD4+ or CD8+ T cells sorted from blood, obtained in a trial of the OX40 agonist ivuxolimab. The receptors derive from an adult with an advanced solid tumor such as melanoma, head and neck, liver or kidney cancer.

V is TRBV4-1 and J is TRBJ2-3, with no clear D. The germline CDR1 and CDR2 sequences are MGHRA and YSYEKL. The V gene lost 0 bases and the J gene lost 2 bases, with 15 bases spanning the gap. The CDR3 contains 17 residues. The CDR3 here is CASSQEGTAAHTDTQYF. In DNA, the CDR3 is TGCGCCAGCAGCCAAGAGGGTACGGCGGCCCACACAGATACGCAGTATTTT.

This clone has only one observation. The J gene is TRBJ2-3, the V gene TRBV7-9, with D hard to call. Germline V gene lookup returns CDR1 SEHNR and CDR2 FQNEAQ (reference sequence). This CDR3 comprises 14 residues. With 4 bases removed from V and 2 bases from J, the gap between germline ends came to 10 bases. The CDR3 reads CASSSLHLTDTQYF. CDR3 sequence (DNA): TGTGCCAGCAGCTCCCTCCACCTCACAGATACGCAGTATTTT. The whole variable domain, remainder taken from reference TRBV7-9 and TRBJ2-3, is DTGVSQNPRHKITKRGQNVTFRCDPISEHNRLYWYRQTLGQGPEFLTYFQNEAQLEKSRLLSDRFSAERPKGSFSTLEIQRTEQGDSAMYLCASSSLHLTDTQYFGPGTRLTVL.

The rearrangement uses TRBV4-1 and TRBJ2-1; 7 nucleotides align to TRBD1. Germline V lookup: CDR1 MGHRA, CDR2 YSYEKL. CDR3 length: 14 residues. The trim removed 5 bases at V and 4 bases at J, leaving 5 bases unmatched. The CDR3 DNA reads as TGCGCCAGCAGCAAACCGGGACAGTACAATGAGCAGTTCTTC. It is translated as CASSKPGQYNEQFF.

The chain couples TRBV28 to TRBJ1-5; D gene uncertain. V was shortened by 6 bases and J by 3 bases, with 21 bases between the two germline ends. The CDR3 has 17 residues. Per the germline V gene, CDR1 is MDHEN and CDR2 is SYDVKM. The CDR3 nucleotides read TGTGCCAGCAGGCTCGACGGGGTCTCCCCCGACAATCAGCCCCAGCATTTT. Translation: CASRLDGVSPDNQPQHF.

The CDR3 loop reads CASSDRGRDGYTF. CDR3 sequence (DNA): TGTGCCAGCAGCGACAGGGGGCGCGACGGCTACACCTTC. The chain links TRBV21-1 to TRBJ1-2; the D call TRBD1 from the table was never checked on the DNA. TRBV21-1 is labeled a pseudogene. The CDR3 contains 13 residues.

The V call is TRBV21-1, the J call TRBJ2-1. TRBV21-1 is flagged as a pseudogene. The CDR3 has 14 amino acids. In nucleotides, the CDR3 is TGTGCCCCTGACCTGGGGTGGTCCTACAATGAGCAGTTCTTC. Translating gives CAPDLGWSYNEQFF.

To note about this clone: A read error may account for a junction end that differs from germline. This CDR3 is also generated by other DNA sequences in the sample. This chain links TRBV5-4 with TRBJ1-1, with TRBD1 identical over 11 bases. The CDR3 runs to 15 residues. Per germline, CDR1 SGHNT and CDR2 YYREEE (reference sequence). CDR3 in amino acids: CASSERTGGFTEAFF. CDR3 DNA sequence: TGCGCCAGCAGCGAAAGGACAGGGGGCTTCACTGAAGCTTTCTTT. The full variable domain, in which reference TRBV5-4 and TRBJ1-1 provide the parts outside the CDR3, is ETGVTQSPTHLIKTRGQQVTLRCSSQSGHNTVSWYQQALGQGPQFIFQYYREEENGRGNFPPRFSGLQFPNYSSELNVNALELDDSALYLCASSERTGGFTEAFFGQGTRLTVV.

V usage is TRBV5-5 and J usage is TRBJ1-5; no clear D. The V end lost 0 bases, the J end lost 6 bases, and 7 bases lay between the germline ends. Germline V gene lookup returns CDR1 SGHKS and CDR2 YYEKEE (reference sequence). The CDR3 spans 13 residues. In nucleotides, the CDR3 is TGTGCCAGCAGCTTGGTAGGATCTCAGCCCCAGCATTTT. This gives the protein CASSLVGSQPQHF.

The gene calls are TRBV15 and TRBJ2-3, with D possibly being TRBD2 (6 bases). Germline V gene lookup returns CDR1 LNHNV and CDR2 YYDKDF (reference sequence). The CDR3 covers 16 residues. V was pared by 0 bases and J by 2 bases, with 12 bases between. The CDR3, as DNA: TGTGCCACCAGCAGAGAACGAGGAGGGCTCACAGATACGCAGTATTTT. Its translation is CATSRERGGLTDTQYF.

V and J are TRBV7-9 and TRBJ2-6; D unclear. Looked up from germline, CDR1 is SEHNR and CDR2 is FQNEAQ (reference sequence). Trimming removed 1 base from V and 1 base from J, with 14 bases in between. The CDR3 runs to 18 residues. In DNA, the CDR3 is TGTGCCAGCAGCTTAGTTCTGTCAGGAGCGTCTGGGGCCAACGTCCTGACTTTC. Amino acid sequence: CASSLVLSGASGANVLTF. The variable domain in full, completed from reference TRBV7-9 and TRBJ2-6, reads DTGVSQNPRHKITKRGQNVTFRCDPISEHNRLYWYRQTLGQGPEFLTYFQNEAQLEKSRLLSDRFSAERPKGSFSTLEIQRTEQGDSAMYLCASSLVLSGASGANVLTFGAGSRLTVL.

This chain connects TRBV13 to TRBJ2-1; 11 bases map to TRBD2. With V trimmed by 6 bases and J by 5 bases, 9 bases remained unmatched. Germline assignment: CDR1 PRHDT and CDR2 FYEKMQ (reference sequence). The CDR3 length is 16 residues. The CDR3 reads CASRNYTSGRHNEQFF. The CDR3 DNA is TGTGCCAGCAGAAACTACACTAGCGGGAGACACAATGAGCAGTTCTTC.

This rearrangement joins TRBV30 to TRBJ2-7; D is possibly TRBD1 (7 bases). From germline, CDR1 is GTSNPN and CDR2 SVGIG (reference sequence). CDR3 length: 12 residues. V lost 5 bases and J lost 4, with 12 bases in between. The CDR3 reads CAWVRGEYEQYF. CDR3 DNA: TGTGCCTGGGTCAGGGGGGAGTACGAGCAGTACTTC.

The J gene is TRBJ1-2, the V gene TRBV7-9, with 11 bases lining up with TRBD1. The CDR3 totals 16 residues. V shed 3 bases, J shed 6 bases, and the junction held 9 bases outside the gene matches. CDR1 is SEHNR, CDR2 FQNEAQ, per germline (reference sequence). The CDR3 DNA is TGTGCCAGCAGCTTTGGGACAGGGGGAATATTCGATGGCTACACCTTC. It specifies CASSFGTGGIFDGYTF.

The chain is built from TRBV5-5 and TRBJ2-1; D remains ambiguous. CDR1 SGHKS and CDR2 YYEKEE come from the germline V gene (reference sequence). The V gene lost 3 bases and the J gene lost 0 bases, with 10 bases spanning the gap. The CDR3 length is 15 residues. CDR3 in DNA: TGTGCCAGCAGCTCAGAACTTAGCTCCTACAATGAGCAGTTCTTC. It yields the protein CASSSELSSYNEQFF.

The gene calls are TRBV27 and TRBJ2-5; perhaps TRBD1 as D (6 bases). Per germline, CDR1 MNHEY and CDR2 SMNVEV (reference sequence). CDR3 length equals 16 residues. V was shortened by 5 bases and J by 4 bases, with 20 bases between the two germline ends. CDR3 residues: CASSPYRTAFLETQYF. The CDR3 nucleotides are TGTGCCAGCAGTCCCTACCGGACAGCTTTTCTAGAGACCCAGTACTTC.

V usage is TRBV15 and J usage is TRBJ2-5; 7 bases map to TRBD2. Germline loops: CDR1 LNHNV, CDR2 YYDKDF (reference sequence). The CDR3 totals 14 residues. V lost 5 bases to trimming and J lost 4 bases; unmatched junction nucleotides: 7. CDR3 sequence reads: CATSGGGALETQYF. The CDR3 bases are TGTGCCACCAGCGGGGGAGGGGCTTTAGAGACCCAGTACTTC.

The table lists this clone with a count of one. This chain links TRBV5-1 with TRBJ2-7; a weak D match, TRBD1 (5 bases). Germline CDR1 SGHRS, CDR2 YFSETQ. Trimming left V 2 bases short and J 6 bases short, with 9 bases between. The CDR3 runs 12 residues. CDR3 in DNA: TGCGCCAGCAGCTTTGGGGCGGCCGAGCAGTACTTC. Its protein product is CASSFGAAEQYF.

V gene TRBV30 combines with J gene TRBJ2-5; TRBD2 matches at 12 bases. The J segment lost 5 bases and the V segment lost 5 bases, leaving 9 bases of the junction unmatched. Germline-derived CDR1 and CDR2 are GTSNPN and SVGIG (reference sequence). This CDR3 region has 15 residues. CDR3 coding DNA: TGTGCCTGGGATCTAGCGGGAGGGCCTGAGGAGACCCAGTACTTC. It is translated as CAWDLAGGPEETQYF.

This rearrangement joins TRBV5-4 to TRBJ1-1; D is ambiguous. CDR3 length: 14 amino acids. CDR1 is SGHNT and CDR2 is YYREEE in the germline V gene (reference sequence). V lost 1 base and J 1 base, leaving 8 bases between the germline ends. Here the CDR3 DNA reads TGTGCCAGCAGCTTGCGTGGCGGGAACACTGAAGCTTTCTTT. Amino acids: CASSLRGGNTEAFF.

The chain links TRBV7-3 to TRBJ2-2, with no clear D. The CDR3 spans 17 residues. The V end lost 1 base, the J end lost 7 bases, and 19 bases lay between the germline ends. Germline CDR1 and CDR2: SGHTA and FQGTGA. CDR3 nucleotides: TGTGCCAGCAGCTTAAAGGTTCCGATTTTAGGTGGCGGGGAGCTGTTTTTT. Amino acids: CASSLKVPILGGGELFF.

The chain couples TRBV27 to TRBJ1-1; the D gene is possibly TRBD1 (6 bases). CDR1 MNHEY and CDR2 SMNVEV come from the germline V gene (reference sequence). With 5 bases removed from V and 5 bases from J, the gap between germline ends came to 18 bases. The CDR3 has 15 residues. The CDR3 loop is CASSGGTGLKTEAFF. In nucleotides, the CDR3 is TGTGCCAGCAGTGGGGGTACAGGGCTTAAAACTGAAGCTTTCTTT.

This chain joins TRBV2 and TRBJ2-1; maybe TRBD1 (5 bases). V dropped 7 bases and J dropped 6 bases, with 13 bases sitting between them. The CDR3 contains 13 residues. In germline, CDR1 is SNHLY, CDR2 FYNNEI. The CDR3 spells CASTTDMSNEQFF. DNA for the CDR3: TGTGCCAGCACTACGGACATGAGCAATGAGCAGTTCTTC.

CDR3 DNA: TGCGCCAGCAGCTTGGGGACTAGCGGGGTCCTCTCCTACGAGCAGTACTTC. Its protein is CASSLGTSGVLSYEQYF. The chain links TRBV5-1 to TRBJ2-7; 12 positions agree with TRBD2. The CDR3 is 17 amino acids. Germline loops: CDR1 SGHRS, CDR2 YFSETQ. The V and J ends lost 0 bases and 0 bases, in that order; junction bases with no gene match: 4.

V usage is TRBV14 and J usage is TRBJ2-7; D might be TRBD1 (5 bases). Germline V gene sequence: CDR1 SGHDN, CDR2 FVKESK. Trimming stripped 4 bases from V and 6 bases from J, with 10 bases between. The CDR3 runs 12 residues. Written as DNA, the CDR3 is TGTGCCAGCAGCCGGCAGGGTGTCGAGCAGTACTTC. Encoded protein: CASSRQGVEQYF.

V usage is TRBV14 and J usage is TRBJ1-1; 9 bases map to TRBD1. With 3 bases clipped from V and 6 bases from J, the junction kept 14 bases outside the gene matches. The CDR3 is 17 amino acids. Germline values: CDR1 SGHDN, CDR2 FVKESK. CDR3 DNA: TGTGCCAGCAGCCAGATTCGGACAGGGGAGGTTAGCGCTGAAGCTTTCTTT. Protein product: CASSQIRTGEVSAEAFF.

The chain is built from TRBV5-1 and TRBJ2-2, with unresolved D. CDR1 is SGHRS, CDR2 YFSETQ, per germline. CDR3 size: 13 residues. The ends were cut back, 0 bases at V and 4 bases at J, with 4 bases in the middle. CDR3 sequence (DNA): TGCGCCAGCAGCTTGGGGAGCACCGGGGAGCTGTTTTTT. Translation: CASSLGSTGELFF.

The chain couples TRBV10-3 to TRBJ2-5, with 9 bases matching TRBD2. CDR3 length: 15 amino acids. Germline loops: CDR1 ENHRY, CDR2 SYGVKD. J was trimmed by 4 bases and V by 0 bases; bases with no gene match: 3. The DNA of the CDR3 is TGTGCCATCAGTGAGTCCGGGACTAGCCCAGAGACCCAGTACTTC. Residues: CAISESGTSPETQYF.

This rearrangement joins TRBV5-5 to TRBJ1-1; the D gene is possibly TRBD1 (6 bases). This CDR3 region has 14 residues. Germline CDR1 SGHKS, CDR2 YYEKEE (reference sequence). V lost 1 base to trimming and J lost 2 bases, with 9 bases between them. The CDR3 nucleotides read TGTGCCAGCAGCTTGTCACAGGGAAACACTGAAGCTTTCTTT. Translation: CASSLSQGNTEAFF.

This clone has more than one count but fewer than ten. The rearrangement uses TRBV6-5 and TRBJ2-3, with no clear D. Germline V gene lookup returns CDR1 MNHEY and CDR2 SVGAGI. With 0 bases removed from V and 1 base from J, the gap between germline ends came to 8 bases. The CDR3 has 15 residues. The CDR3: CASSYSGGGTDTQYF. CDR3 DNA sequence: TGTGCCAGCAGTTACTCCGGTGGTGGCACAGATACGCAGTATTTT.

The chain links TRBV7-2 to TRBJ2-7; D possibly corresponds to TRBD1 (6 bases). Germline V gene data show CDR1 as SGHTA and CDR2 as FQGNSA. The CDR3 loop spans 14 amino acids. Between the trimmed V and J ends, which lost 7 bases and 0 bases, there was a span of 13 bases. The CDR3 spells CASNEQGHSYEQYF. The CDR3 DNA is TGTGCCAGCAACGAGCAGGGGCACTCCTACGAGCAGTACTTC.

This rearrangement joins TRBV13 to TRBJ2-3; a weak D match, TRBD1 (6 bases). The CDR3 sequence is 17 residues long. CDR1 and CDR2 (germline): PRHDT, FYEKMQ (reference sequence). Trimming stripped 1 base from V and 3 bases from J, with 17 bases between. The CDR3 spells CASSLESIRGSTDTQYF. CDR3 nucleotides: TGTGCCAGCAGCTTAGAGTCTATAAGGGGGTCGACAGATACGCAGTATTTT.

The J gene is TRBJ2-2, the V gene TRBV29-1; perhaps TRBD2 as D (6 bases). Germline V gene data show CDR1 as SQVTM and CDR2 as ANQGSEA. This CDR3 has 14 residues. Trimming cost V 2 bases and J 4 bases, with 11 bases left between them. Here the CDR3 DNA reads TGCAGCGTTGAATTGCGGGAAGGCACCGGGGAGCTGTTTTTT. Amino acids: CSVELREGTGELFF.